This TCR beta chain appears in the sequencing data of a study of technical replicates of blood from a handful of donors. Assay used: immunoSEQ multiplex PCR; TCRdb lists only in-frame clones, some missing. The top ten clones hold roughly 0.4% of a sample with under 70,000 clones, roughly 93% of them seen once. Looked up from germline, CDR1 is SGHRS and CDR2 is YFSETQ. This CDR3 comprises 17 residues. J lost 0 bases, V lost 0 bases, and 7 bases had no gene match. Material: T cells isolated from PBMCs. This clonotype was obtained from a human donor in good health. V is TRBV5-1 and J is TRBJ2-7; TRBD2 agrees at 9 bases. The CDR3: CASSLAGTSSISYEQYF. The CDR3 nucleotides read TGCGCCAGCAGCTTGGCCGGGACTAGCTCAATCTCCTACGAGCAGTACTTC.